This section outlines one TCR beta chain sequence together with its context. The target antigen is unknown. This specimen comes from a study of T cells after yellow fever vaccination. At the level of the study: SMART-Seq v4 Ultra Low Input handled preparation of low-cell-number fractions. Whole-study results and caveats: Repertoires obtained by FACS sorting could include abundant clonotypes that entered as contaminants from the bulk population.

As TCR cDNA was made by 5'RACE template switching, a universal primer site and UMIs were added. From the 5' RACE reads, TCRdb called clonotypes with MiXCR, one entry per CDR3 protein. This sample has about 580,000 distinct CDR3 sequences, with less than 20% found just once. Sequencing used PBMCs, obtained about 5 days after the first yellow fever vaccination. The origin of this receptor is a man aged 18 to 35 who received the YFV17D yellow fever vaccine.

CDR3 nucleotide sequence: TGTGCCAGCAGCTTCCAGACTAGCGGGGGTTCAAATGAGCAGTTCTTC. This sequence encodes CASSFQTSGGSNEQFF. This sequence joins TRBV7-9 and TRBJ2-1, with TRBD2 matching over 12 bases. CDR1 is SEHNR, CDR2 FQNEAQ, per germline (reference sequence). Trimming took 3 bases from V and 7 from J; bases not matched to a gene: 7. CDR3 length: 16 residues.